This is a list of T cell receptor beta chains from one sample in a study of vaccination and CD4 T cells after COVID-19. Their specific antigens are unknown. MiXCR was run by TCRdb on the PCR reads, yielding one entry per CDR3 protein. The sample includes some 15,000 distinct CDR3 sequences, about 54% of them seen just once. This sample comprised CD4+ T cells from blood, cultured in vitro, obtained before SARS-CoV-2 vaccination. The receptors originated from a human donor who had recovered from COVID-19. CDR3s leave out the opening cysteine and the closing phenylalanine or tryptophan.

v_gene	j_gene	CDR3aa
TRBV20-1	TRBJ2-1	SARAQRGLQDEQF
TRBV28	TRBJ1-4	ASSSPAGVDEKLF
TRBV6-1	TRBJ2-2	ASHQTAALTGELF
TRBV7-2	TRBJ1-1	ASSLVVNTEAF
TRBV19	TRBJ1-2	ASSEGIGGGYT
TRBV15	TRBJ2-3	ATSRDTNPPSTDTQY
TRBV28	TRBJ1-2	ASSRTGLNYGYT
TRBV20-1	TRBJ1-5	SATSDSLNQPQH
TRBV7-3	TRBJ2-5	ASSFGTFTNQETQY
TRBV7-9	TRBJ1-2	ASSSPAGGAVGYT
TRBV27	TRBJ1-2	ASSSTGNYGYT
TRBV30	TRBJ1-1	AWSLGLNTEAF
TRBV7-2	TRBJ2-7	ASSLGASSQQY
TRBV11-2	TRBJ1-1	ASSLGPANTEAF
TRBV15	TRBJ2-3	ATSRDKPSGTDTQY
TRBV12-3/TRBV12-4	TRBJ1-1	ASSALNTEAF
TRBV19	TRBJ2-2	ASSIGGPGGVNTGELF
TRBV6-2/TRBV6-3	TRBJ1-1	ASSYDRGAF
TRBV4-3	TRBJ1-1	ASSQARANLDTEAF
TRBV20-1	TRBJ2-5	SAQAVLKRTQY
TRBV6-5	TRBJ1-6	ASSSRTVGNSPLH
TRBV6-2/TRBV6-3	TRBJ2-6	ASGGDRDRASSGANVLT
TRBV15	TRBJ1-5	ATSRGMAGNQPQH
TRBV5-1	TRBJ1-2	ASSVQGYYGYT
TRBV7-2	TRBJ2-7	ASSFSRGEQY
TRBV20-1	TRBJ2-5	SAFNPGLAGGKTQY
TRBV20-1	TRBJ1-5	SARLRQAGTGYNQPQH
TRBV24-1	TRBJ1-2	ATNNGYT
TRBV12-3/TRBV12-4	TRBJ1-2	ASSNLMGSWT
TRBV27	TRBJ1-5	ASSLGSTGNQPQH
TRBV7-2	TRBJ2-1	ASSLGSGVNEQF
TRBV20-1	TRBJ1-2	SAPGGAPHNYGYT
TRBV2	TRBJ2-5	ASRVQETQY
TRBV10-3	TRBJ1-2	AISDPGTGPNYGYT
TRBV20-1	TRBJ2-5	SAIRDRVYQETQY
TRBV30	TRBJ1-1	AWRLNTEAF
TRBV20-1	TRBJ2-7	SANPPHGVSSEQY
TRBV7-2	TRBJ1-2	ASSLEPGYGYT
TRBV21-1	TRBJ1-1	ASSTFAGGTEAF
TRBV20-1	TRBJ1-2	SARTTGGDGYT
TRBV28	TRBJ2-7	ASSFRGTARYEQY
TRBV19	TRBJ1-2	ASNQGARGYGYT
TRBV7-2	TRBJ2-4	ASSRDRGTKNIQY
TRBV20-1	TRBJ2-1	SAHPPGRAGDNEQF
TRBV2	TRBJ2-7	ASSLSRSSYEQY
TRBV12-3/TRBV12-4	TRBJ2-5	ASRTSLEETQY
TRBV27	TRBJ1-5	ASSLYGQPQH
TRBV7-2	TRBJ1-5	ASSSTFRSQPQH
TRBV6-2/TRBV6-3	TRBJ1-2	ASGDRDGYT
TRBV11-3	TRBJ1-1	ASSSFNRDSNTEAF
TRBV2	TRBJ1-1	ASRIRGLNTEAF
TRBV7-3	TRBJ1-6	ASSLTDRGTLH
TRBV20-1	TRBJ1-3	SARGVTAGNTIY
TRBV6-2/TRBV6-3	TRBJ2-5	ASSRVEETQY
TRBV15	TRBJ2-1	ATSSREQGKQF
TRBV5-4	TRBJ1-1	ASSLDGGDTEAF
TRBV20-1	TRBJ2-3	SARDRTSGTDTQY
TRBV6-5	TRBJ1-5	ASSYSAEQGLSNQPQH
TRBV11-2	TRBJ2-5	ASSGTQETQY